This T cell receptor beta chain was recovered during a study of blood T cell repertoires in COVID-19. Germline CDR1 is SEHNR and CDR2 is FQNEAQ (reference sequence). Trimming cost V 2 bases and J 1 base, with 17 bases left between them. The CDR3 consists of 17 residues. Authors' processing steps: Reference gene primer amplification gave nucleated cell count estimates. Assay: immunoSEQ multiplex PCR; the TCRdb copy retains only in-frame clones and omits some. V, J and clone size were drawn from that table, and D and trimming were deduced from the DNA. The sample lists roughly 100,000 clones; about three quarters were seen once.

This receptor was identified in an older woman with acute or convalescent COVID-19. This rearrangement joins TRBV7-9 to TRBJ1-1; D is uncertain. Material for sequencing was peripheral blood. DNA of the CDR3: TGTGCCAGCAGCTTACCCTTCAATGTCGCTAGGAACACTGAAGCTTTCTTT. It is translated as CASSLPFNVARNTEAFF.